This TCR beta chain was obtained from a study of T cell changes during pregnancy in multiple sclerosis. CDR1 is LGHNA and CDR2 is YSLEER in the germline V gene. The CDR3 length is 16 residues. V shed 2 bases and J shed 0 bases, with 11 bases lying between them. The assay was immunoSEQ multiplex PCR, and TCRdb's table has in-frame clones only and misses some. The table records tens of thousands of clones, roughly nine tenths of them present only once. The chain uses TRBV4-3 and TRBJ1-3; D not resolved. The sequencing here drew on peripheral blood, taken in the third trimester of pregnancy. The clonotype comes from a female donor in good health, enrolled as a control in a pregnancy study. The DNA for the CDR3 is TGCGCCAGCAGCCAAAGTTTCGGGAGCTCTGGAAACACCATATATTTT. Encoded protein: CASSQSFGSSGNTIYF.